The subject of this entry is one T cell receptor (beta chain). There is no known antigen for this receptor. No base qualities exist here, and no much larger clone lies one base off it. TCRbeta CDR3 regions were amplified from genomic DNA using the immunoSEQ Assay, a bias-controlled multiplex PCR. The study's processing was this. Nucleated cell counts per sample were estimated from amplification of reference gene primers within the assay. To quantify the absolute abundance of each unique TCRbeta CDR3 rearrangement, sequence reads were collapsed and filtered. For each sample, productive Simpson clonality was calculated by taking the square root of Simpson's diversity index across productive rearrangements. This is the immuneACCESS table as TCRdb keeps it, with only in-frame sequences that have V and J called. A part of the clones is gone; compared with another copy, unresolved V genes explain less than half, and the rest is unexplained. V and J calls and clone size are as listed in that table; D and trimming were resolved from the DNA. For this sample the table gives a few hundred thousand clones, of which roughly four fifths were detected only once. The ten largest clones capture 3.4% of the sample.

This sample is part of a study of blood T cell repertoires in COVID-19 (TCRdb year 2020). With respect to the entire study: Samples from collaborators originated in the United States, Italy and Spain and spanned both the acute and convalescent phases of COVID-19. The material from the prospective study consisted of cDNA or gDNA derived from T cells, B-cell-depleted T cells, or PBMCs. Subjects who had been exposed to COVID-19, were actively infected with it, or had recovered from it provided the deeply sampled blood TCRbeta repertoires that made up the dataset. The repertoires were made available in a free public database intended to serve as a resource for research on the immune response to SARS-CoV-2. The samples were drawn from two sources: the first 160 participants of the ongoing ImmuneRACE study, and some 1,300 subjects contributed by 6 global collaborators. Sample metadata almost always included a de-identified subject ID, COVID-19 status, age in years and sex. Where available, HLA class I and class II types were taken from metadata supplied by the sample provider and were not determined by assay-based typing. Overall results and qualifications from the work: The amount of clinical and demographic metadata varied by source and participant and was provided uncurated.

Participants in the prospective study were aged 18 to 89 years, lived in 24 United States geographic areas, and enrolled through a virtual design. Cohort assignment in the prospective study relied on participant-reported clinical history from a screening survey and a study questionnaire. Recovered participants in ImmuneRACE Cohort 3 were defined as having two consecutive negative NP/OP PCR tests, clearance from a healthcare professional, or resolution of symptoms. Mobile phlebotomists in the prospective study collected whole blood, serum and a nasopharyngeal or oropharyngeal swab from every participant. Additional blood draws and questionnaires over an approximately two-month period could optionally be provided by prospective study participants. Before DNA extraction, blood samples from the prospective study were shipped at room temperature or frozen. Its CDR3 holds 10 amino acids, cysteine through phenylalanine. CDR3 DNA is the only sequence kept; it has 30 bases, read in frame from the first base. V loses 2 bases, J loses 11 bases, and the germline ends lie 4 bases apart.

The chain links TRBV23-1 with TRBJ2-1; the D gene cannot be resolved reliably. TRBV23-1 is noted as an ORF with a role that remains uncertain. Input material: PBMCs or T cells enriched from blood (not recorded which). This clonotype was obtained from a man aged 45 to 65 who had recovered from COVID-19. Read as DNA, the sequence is TGCGCCAGCAGTCAAGGCCAGCAGTTCTTC. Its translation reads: CASSQGQQFF.